This TCR beta chain derives from a study of PD-L1 blockade in urothelial cancer. V shed 3 bases and J shed 3 bases, with 9 bases lying between them. This CDR3 has 13 amino acids. Germline V gives CDR1 SGHTA, CDR2 FQGTGA. Sample time point: peripheral blood 6 weeks after treatment start. This clone was seen only once. Here immunoSEQ multiplex PCR was the method, and the copy in TCRdb shows in-frame clones only, minus some. The data contain 48,000 or so clones, around 85% of them seen just once; the ten biggest clones take up over 9.5%. The sequencing here drew on PBMCs, taken around atezolizumab (anti-PD-L1) treatment. The sequence was collected from a man aged 55-75 years with urothelial cancer. The chain recombines TRBV7-3 with TRBJ2-7; no clear D gene. CDR3 nucleotide sequence: TGTGCCAGCAGCTTGGCACCATACTACGAGCAGTACTTC. Its translation is CASSLAPYYEQYF. Complete variable domain (other parts from reference TRBV7-3 and TRBJ2-7): GAGVSQTPSNKVTEKGKYVELRCDPISGHTALYWYRQSLGQGPEFLIYFQGTGAADDSGLPNDRFFAVRPEGSVSTLKIQRTERGDSAVYLCASSLAPYYEQYFGPGTRLTVT.